This TCR beta chain comes out of a study of T-cell memory formation after mild COVID-19. Study details: Largely donor-specific TCR clusters were found.

TCRdb re-called the 5' RACE reads with MiXCR, one entry per CDR3 protein. Of about 190,000 distinct CDR3 sequences listed, roughly 18% are singletons. In this sample, this clonotype turned up a few times. Its antigen is as yet unknown. Study results and caveats: Clones which contracted sat mainly in CM and EM if CD4+, and in EMRA if CD8+. Clones contracting day 15 to 85 were balanced CD4/CD8; later expanders leaned CD4+. Whether day 37 second-wave clones are SARS-CoV-2-specific was not confirmed.

V was clipped by 4 bases and J by 7 bases, with 8 bases between them. This CDR3 spans 12 amino acids. Looked up from germline, CDR1 is SEHNR and CDR2 is FQNEAQ (reference sequence). Input material: PBMCs or a T cell subset sorted from them (not recorded which). This receptor was obtained from an adult woman who had mild COVID-19 (a few samples of this study predate the infection). Cell type and time point are not known. The chain has TRBV7-9 and TRBJ2-1; D call uncertain. CDR3 sequence (DNA): TGTGCCAGCAGCTGGAGTTTGAATGAGCAGTTCTTC. This sequence encodes CASSWSLNEQFF.